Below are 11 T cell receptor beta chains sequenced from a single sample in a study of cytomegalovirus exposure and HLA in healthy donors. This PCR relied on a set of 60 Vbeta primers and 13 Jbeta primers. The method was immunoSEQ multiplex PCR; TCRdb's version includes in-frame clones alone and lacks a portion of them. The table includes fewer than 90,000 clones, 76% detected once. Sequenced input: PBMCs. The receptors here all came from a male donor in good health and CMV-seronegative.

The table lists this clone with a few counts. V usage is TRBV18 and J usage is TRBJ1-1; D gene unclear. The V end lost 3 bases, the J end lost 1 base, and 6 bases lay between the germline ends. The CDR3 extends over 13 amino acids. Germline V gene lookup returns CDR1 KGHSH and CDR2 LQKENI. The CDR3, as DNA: TGTGCCAGCTCACCGGGAGCGAACACTGAAGCTTTCTTT. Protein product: CASSPGANTEAFF.

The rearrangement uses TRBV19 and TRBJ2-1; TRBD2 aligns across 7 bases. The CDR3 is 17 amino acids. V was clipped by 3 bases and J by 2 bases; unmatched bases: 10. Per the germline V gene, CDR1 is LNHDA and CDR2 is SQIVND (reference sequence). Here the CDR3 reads CASSISPSGNTYNEQFF. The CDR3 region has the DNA TGTGCCAGTAGTATTTCTCCGAGCGGGAATACCTACAATGAGCAGTTCTTC.

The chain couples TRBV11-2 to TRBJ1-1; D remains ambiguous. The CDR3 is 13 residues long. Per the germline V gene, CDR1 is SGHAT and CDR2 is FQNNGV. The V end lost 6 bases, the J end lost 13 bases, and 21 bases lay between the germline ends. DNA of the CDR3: TGTGCCAGCAGTCCCGCGGGCGAGATCCCAGGTTTCTTT. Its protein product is CASSPAGEIPGFF.

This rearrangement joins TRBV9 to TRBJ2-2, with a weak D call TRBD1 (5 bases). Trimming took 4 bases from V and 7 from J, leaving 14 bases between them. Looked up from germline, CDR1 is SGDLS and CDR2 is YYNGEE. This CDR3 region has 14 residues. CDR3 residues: CASSPQGLIGELFF. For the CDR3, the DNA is TGTGCCAGCAGCCCCCAGGGTTTAATCGGGGAGCTGTTTTTT.

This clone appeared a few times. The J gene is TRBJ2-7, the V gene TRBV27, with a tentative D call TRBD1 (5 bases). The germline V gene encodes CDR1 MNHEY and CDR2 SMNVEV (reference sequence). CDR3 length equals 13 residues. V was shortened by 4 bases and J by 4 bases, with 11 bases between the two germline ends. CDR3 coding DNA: TGTGCCAGCAGTTCAGGGTTCCTGTACGAGCAGTACTTC. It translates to CASSSGFLYEQYF.

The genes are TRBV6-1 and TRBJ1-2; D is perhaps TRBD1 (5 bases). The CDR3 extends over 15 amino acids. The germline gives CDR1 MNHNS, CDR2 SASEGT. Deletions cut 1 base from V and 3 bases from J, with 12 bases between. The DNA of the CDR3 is TGTGCCAGCAGTGAAGTGGATTGGGGGGACTATGGCTACACCTTC. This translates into CASSEVDWGDYGYTF.

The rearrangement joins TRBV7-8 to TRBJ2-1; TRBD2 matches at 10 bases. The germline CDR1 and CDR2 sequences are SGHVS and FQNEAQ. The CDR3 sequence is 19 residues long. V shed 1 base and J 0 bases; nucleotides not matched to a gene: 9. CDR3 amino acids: CASSLGLAGAPSSYNEQFF. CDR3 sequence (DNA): TGTGCCAGCAGCTTAGGGCTAGCGGGAGCCCCCAGCTCCTACAATGAGCAGTTCTTC.

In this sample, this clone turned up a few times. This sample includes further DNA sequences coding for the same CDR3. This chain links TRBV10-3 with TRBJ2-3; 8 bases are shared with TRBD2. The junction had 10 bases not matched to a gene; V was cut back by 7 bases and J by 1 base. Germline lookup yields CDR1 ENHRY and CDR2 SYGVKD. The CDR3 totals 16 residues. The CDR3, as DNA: TGTGCCATCAATTCGCAAGCGGGAGCTGGCACAGATACGCAGTATTTT. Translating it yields CAINSQAGAGTDTQYF.

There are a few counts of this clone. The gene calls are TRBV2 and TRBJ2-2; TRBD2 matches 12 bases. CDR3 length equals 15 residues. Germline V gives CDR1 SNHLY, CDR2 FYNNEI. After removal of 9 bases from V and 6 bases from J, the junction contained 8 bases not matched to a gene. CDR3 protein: CARGSSGGASGELFF. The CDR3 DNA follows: TGTGCCAGGGGGTCTAGCGGGGGGGCCTCCGGGGAGCTGTTTTTT.

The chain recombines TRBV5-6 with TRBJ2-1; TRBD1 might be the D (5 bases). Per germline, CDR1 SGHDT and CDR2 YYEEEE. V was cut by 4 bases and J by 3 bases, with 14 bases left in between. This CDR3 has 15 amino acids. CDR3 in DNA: TGTGCCAGCAGCCCTCGACAGTTCCGCTACAATGAGCAGTTCTTC. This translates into CASSPRQFRYNEQFF.

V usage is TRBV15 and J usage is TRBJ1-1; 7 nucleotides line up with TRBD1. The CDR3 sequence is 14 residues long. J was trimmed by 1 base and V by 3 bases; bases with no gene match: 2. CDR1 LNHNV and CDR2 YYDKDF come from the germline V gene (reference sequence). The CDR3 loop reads CATSSRTGNTEAFF. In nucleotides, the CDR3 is TGTGCCACCAGCAGCCGGACAGGGAACACTGAAGCTTTCTTT.